This note documents a single T cell receptor beta chain sequence. As yet, its antigen is unknown. The sample belongs to a study of cytomegalovirus exposure and HLA in healthy donors. The study's findings and limits: Sequencing likely generated an artifact that appeared as a cluster of highly shared sequence variants. Most CMV-associated TCR beta chains appeared HLA-restricted in a later analysis. In vitro experiments confirmed that a few CMV-associated chains were specific for CMV antigens. As was reported, the classifier diagnosed cytomegalovirus status with high specificity and sensitivity.

The CDR3 is 16 residues long. Trimming took off 3 bases at V and 3 bases at J, with 15 bases between the two ends. In germline, CDR1 is LNHDA, CDR2 SQIVND (reference sequence). 60 Vbeta and 13 Jbeta primers were used in PCR. TCRdb's copy holds only in-frame clones and misses some; the assay was immunoSEQ multiplex PCR. This table has tens of thousands of clones, approximately 70% appearing once. The chain couples TRBV19 to TRBJ2-1; D remains ambiguous. The clonotype originates from a man aged 40-49 years in good health and CMV-seropositive. The sample consisted of PBMCs. CDR3 bases: TGTGCCAGTAGTATCGCTGGCTCCCTGGTCTACAATGAGCAGTTCTTC. It yields the protein CASSIAGSLVYNEQFF.